The 24 T cell receptor beta chains below come from one sample, sequenced in a study of T-cell memory formation after mild COVID-19. Using its own MiXCR run on the 5' RACE reads, TCRdb lists one record per CDR3 protein. The table shows hundreds of thousands of distinct CDR3 sequences, with about 20% occurring only once. The sequenced sample consisted of PBMCs or a T cell subset sorted from them (not recorded which). The receptors here all came from an adult woman who had mild COVID-19 (a few samples of this study predate the infection). Cell type and time point are not known.

This clonotype came up a few times. The chain couples TRBV24-1 to TRBJ2-3; D might be TRBD2 (6 bases). The germline V and J ends were trimmed by 4 bases and 3 bases, with 16 bases remaining between them. CDR1 KGHDR and CDR2 SFDVKD come from the germline V gene. The CDR3 is 16 residues long. CDR3 protein: CATSDRGAGSTDTQYF. DNA for the CDR3: TGTGCCACCAGTGACCGCGGGGCGGGATCGACAGATACGCAGTATTTT.

The rearrangement links TRBV5-4 to TRBJ2-7; 9 nucleotides line up with TRBD2. The V segment lost 0 bases and the J segment 2 bases; nucleotides outside the gene matches: 0. The germline V gene encodes CDR1 SGHNT and CDR2 YYREEE (reference sequence). The CDR3 consists of 14 residues. The CDR3 loop is CASSLVAGAYEQYF. CDR3 bases: TGTGCCAGCAGCTTGGTAGCGGGGGCCTACGAGCAGTACTTC. Drawing the rest from reference TRBV5-4 and TRBJ2-7, the complete variable domain is ETGVTQSPTHLIKTRGQQVTLRCSSQSGHNTVSWYQQALGQGPQFIFQYYREEENGRGNFPPRFSGLQFPNYSSELNVNALELDDSALYLCASSLVAGAYEQYFGPGTRLTVT.

This clonotype was seen many times. The chain joins TRBV6-5 to TRBJ2-1; D remains ambiguous. V shed 6 bases and J shed 7 bases, with 7 bases lying between them. Germline V gives CDR1 MNHEY, CDR2 SVGAGI. The CDR3 covers 11 residues. The CDR3: CASSSLNEQFF. The CDR3 bases are TGTGCCAGCAGCTCCCTAAATGAGCAGTTCTTC.

There are a few counts of this clonotype. The V call is TRBV20-1, the J call TRBJ2-1; 10 bases fit TRBD2. J was trimmed by 6 bases and V by 2 bases; bases with no gene match: 4. CDR1 is DFQATT and CDR2 is SNEGSKA in the germline V gene (reference sequence). CDR3 length equals 14 residues. CDR3 in amino acids: CSARLAGVANEQFF. Here the CDR3 DNA reads TGCAGTGCTAGACTAGCGGGAGTTGCCAATGAGCAGTTCTTC.

This clonotype appeared once. The rearrangement joins TRBV7-9 to TRBJ2-7; 14 bases align to TRBD2. Germline assignment: CDR1 SEHNR and CDR2 FQNEAQ (reference sequence). This CDR3 spans 17 amino acids. V shed 1 base and J 2 bases; nucleotides not matched to a gene: 4. CDR3 DNA: TGTGCCAGCAGCTTAGGTGGACTAGCGGGGGGACCCTACGAGCAGTACTTC. As protein: CASSLGGLAGGPYEQYF.

This clonotype was counted a single time. J is TRBJ2-7 and V is TRBV2; TRBD1 matches at 8 bases. Trimming cost V 4 bases and J 0 bases; bases outside gene matches: 11. CDR3 length equals 17 residues. Germline values: CDR1 SNHLY, CDR2 FYNNEI. This CDR3 reads CASSVWAGGPSSYEQYF. The DNA for the CDR3 is TGTGCCAGCAGTGTTTGGGCAGGGGGCCCAAGCTCCTACGAGCAGTACTTC.

The chain couples TRBV7-3 to TRBJ2-1; 8 bases line up with TRBD2. J was trimmed by 6 bases and V by 5 bases; bases with no gene match: 12. The CDR3 runs to 16 residues. Germline V gene lookup returns CDR1 SGHTA and CDR2 FQGTGA. CDR3 bases: TGTGCCAGCAGCCCGGGGGGGTTGTCTGGGGGCAATGAGCAGTTCTTC. Amino acids: CASSPGGLSGGNEQFF.

This clonotype was counted only a few times. The chain is built from TRBV25-1 and TRBJ2-1, with 9 positions matching TRBD2. After removal of 6 bases from V and 0 bases from J, the junction contained 12 bases not matched to a gene. Germline V gene sequence: CDR1 MGHDK, CDR2 SYGVNS. The CDR3 is made up of 18 amino acids. The CDR3 DNA is TGTGCCAGCAGGGGACCGGGACTAGCCGGCAGCTCCTACAATGAGCAGTTCTTC. This codes for CASRGPGLAGSSYNEQFF.

The chain employs TRBV30 and TRBJ1-5, with D tentatively TRBD1 (5 bases). Between the trimmed V and J ends, which lost 4 bases and 9 bases, there was a span of 16 bases. Germline CDR1 reads GTSNPN; CDR2 reads SVGIG (reference sequence). CDR3 size: 13 residues. Written as DNA, the CDR3 is TGTGCCTGGACCGTGGACATAGGTGGGCCCCAGCATTTT. This encodes CAWTVDIGGPQHF.

The chain recombines TRBV5-5 with TRBJ2-1, with a possible D match to TRBD2 (6 bases). The CDR3 extends over 12 amino acids. Germline loops: CDR1 SGHKS, CDR2 YYEKEE (reference sequence). Trimming took 4 bases from V and 6 from J, leaving 8 bases between them. CDR3 bases: TGTGCCAGCAGCGCTAGCGTCAATGAGCAGTTCTTC. Its protein product is CASSASVNEQFF.

This clonotype was observed at least ten times. CDR3 loop: CASSLAARGEPTDTQYF. CDR3 sequence (DNA): TGCGCCAGCAGCTTGGCCGCTAGGGGGGAACCCACAGATACGCAGTATTTT. The J gene is TRBJ2-3, the V gene TRBV5-1; tentatively, D is TRBD1 or TRBD2 (6 bases each). Trimming shortened V by 0 bases and J by 2 bases, and 16 bases separated the two germline ends. The CDR3 contains 17 residues. CDR1 and CDR2 from the germline V gene are SGHRS and YFSETQ.

The V gene is TRBV12-3 or TRBV12-4, the J gene TRBJ2-3, with no clear D. The CDR3 spans 15 residues. Trimming took off 6 bases at V and 1 base at J, with 14 bases between the two ends. The DNA of the CDR3 is TGTGCCAGCAGCATACCAGCGTTGGGCACAGATACGCAGTATTTT. Translation gives CASSIPALGTDTQYF.

V and J are TRBV3-1 and TRBJ2-1; 9 nucleotides line up with TRBD1. The trim removed 6 bases at V and 6 bases at J, leaving 9 bases unmatched. Per germline, CDR1 LGHDT and CDR2 YNNKEL (reference sequence). The CDR3 has 15 amino acids. In nucleotides, the CDR3 is TGTGCCAGCAGACTTACAGGGGGCGCCGTCAATGAGCAGTTCTTC. Protein product: CASRLTGGAVNEQFF.

This clonotype was detected many times. The chain is built from TRBV20-1 and TRBJ2-1; D unclear. This CDR3 contains 12 residues. Germline-derived CDR1 and CDR2 are DFQATT and SNEGSKA (reference sequence). Trimming removed 0 bases from V and 7 bases from J, with 7 bases in between. The CDR3: CSAREGTNEQFF. CDR3 coding DNA: TGCAGTGCTAGAGAGGGAACGAATGAGCAGTTCTTC.

This clonotype was seen at least ten times. CDR3: CASSFGTGELFF. For the CDR3, the DNA is TGCGCCAGCAGCTTTGGCACCGGGGAGCTGTTTTTT. The J gene is TRBJ2-2, the V gene TRBV5-1, with D hard to call. The CDR3 covers 12 residues. The V and J ends lost 2 bases and 4 bases respectively, with 3 bases between them. Germline V CDR1 and CDR2: SGHRS, YFSETQ.

This clonotype was seen more than once but under ten times. The J gene is TRBJ1-3, the V gene TRBV12-3 or TRBV12-4; D is perhaps TRBD1 (6 bases). The CDR3 spans 18 residues. The V gene lost 4 bases and the J gene lost 0 bases, with 19 bases spanning the gap. The CDR3 region has the DNA TGTGCCAGCAGTTCCCCCTGGGGGGGACAAAGCTCTGGAAACACCATATATTTT. Its translation is CASSSPWGGQSSGNTIYF.

This chain joins TRBV5-6 and TRBJ2-3; D might be TRBD1 (7 bases). CDR3 length equals 14 residues. Trimming cost V 7 bases and J 4 bases, with 16 bases left between them. Germline CDR1 and CDR2: SGHDT and YYEEEE. This CDR3 reads CASHRGGGADTQYF. The CDR3, as DNA: TGTGCCAGCCACAGGGGCGGCGGGGCAGATACGCAGTATTTT.

The genes are TRBV27 and TRBJ1-3; D ambiguous. Per the germline V gene, CDR1 is MNHEY and CDR2 is SMNVEV (reference sequence). The CDR3 consists of 16 residues. The V end was cut by 6 bases, the J end by 0 bases, with 15 bases between. The CDR3 loop is CASRSLGLFSGNTIYF. The CDR3, as DNA: TGTGCCAGCAGGAGCCTTGGGCTGTTCTCTGGAAACACCATATATTTT.

In its sample, this clonotype was seen a few times. The chain couples TRBV24-1 to TRBJ2-1; TRBD2 matches at 11 bases. Germline V CDR1 and CDR2: KGHDR, SFDVKD. The junction had 14 bases not matched to a gene; V was cut back by 7 bases and J by 1 base. The CDR3 consists of 19 residues. The CDR3 region has the DNA TGTGCCACCAGCGGGATTGCGCTAGCGGGGGGCCCTTCCTACAATGAGCAGTTCTTC. This codes for CATSGIALAGGPSYNEQFF.

This chain links TRBV5-1 with TRBJ1-2, with D maybe TRBD1 (5 bases). The V and J ends lost 0 bases and 3 bases respectively, with 9 bases between them. The germline V gene encodes CDR1 SGHRS and CDR2 YFSETQ. The CDR3 totals 14 residues. CDR3 protein: CASSLEQADYGYTF. Written as DNA, the CDR3 is TGCGCCAGCAGCTTGGAACAGGCCGACTATGGCTACACCTTC.

This clonotype was detected only a few times. V and J are TRBV7-8 and TRBJ2-3; a weak D match, TRBD2 (6 bases). Trimming removed 4 bases at V and 3 bases at J, with 14 bases between. CDR1 and CDR2 (germline): SGHVS, FQNEAQ. This CDR3 is built from 15 residues. The CDR3 bases are TGTGCCAGCAGCTCGACCCTCGGGAGAACAGATACGCAGTATTTT. Its translation is CASSSTLGRTDTQYF.

The rearrangement uses TRBV29-1 and TRBJ1-1; 8 positions agree with TRBD1. V lost 5 bases, J lost 4 bases, and 12 bases stayed unmatched. From germline, CDR1 is SQVTM and CDR2 ANQGSEA. The CDR3 contains 15 residues. CDR3: CSVRPGTGSITEAFF. Here the CDR3 DNA reads TGCAGCGTTCGTCCCGGGACAGGATCGATCACTGAAGCTTTCTTT.

A few counts support this clonotype. The rearrangement joins TRBV20-1 to TRBJ2-2; 8 bases are shared with TRBD2. The CDR3 has 17 residues. The germline V gene has CDR1 DFQATT and CDR2 SNEGSKA (reference sequence). J gave up 2 bases and V 3 bases, and 11 bases lay outside the gene matches. In DNA, the CDR3 is TGCAGTGCTAGGCCCAGCGGGAGAGGGGGAAACACCGGGGAGCTGTTTTTT. This encodes CSARPSGRGGNTGELFF.

The chain is built from TRBV4-3 and TRBJ2-3; 11 bases fit TRBD1. Germline V gene data show CDR1 as LGHNA and CDR2 as YSLEER. The CDR3 contains 15 residues. V was clipped by 4 bases and J by 3 bases; unmatched bases: 3. The CDR3 nucleotides read TGCGCCAGCAGCCGGGGACAGGGGGTAACAGATACGCAGTATTTT. Its translation: CASSRGQGVTDTQYF.